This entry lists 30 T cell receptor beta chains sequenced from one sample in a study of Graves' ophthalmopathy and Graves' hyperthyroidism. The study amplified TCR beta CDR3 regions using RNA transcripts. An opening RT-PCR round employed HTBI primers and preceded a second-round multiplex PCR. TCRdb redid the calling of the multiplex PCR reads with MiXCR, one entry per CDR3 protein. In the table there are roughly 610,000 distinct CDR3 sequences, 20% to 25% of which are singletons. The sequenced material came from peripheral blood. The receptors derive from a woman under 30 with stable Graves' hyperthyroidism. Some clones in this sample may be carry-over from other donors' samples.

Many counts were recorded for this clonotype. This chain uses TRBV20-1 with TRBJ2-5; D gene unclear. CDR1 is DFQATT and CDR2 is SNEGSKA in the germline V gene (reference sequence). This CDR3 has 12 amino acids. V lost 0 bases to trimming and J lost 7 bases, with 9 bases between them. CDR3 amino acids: CSARERARTQYF. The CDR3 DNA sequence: TGCAGTGCTAGAGAACGGGCGAGGACCCAGTACTTC.

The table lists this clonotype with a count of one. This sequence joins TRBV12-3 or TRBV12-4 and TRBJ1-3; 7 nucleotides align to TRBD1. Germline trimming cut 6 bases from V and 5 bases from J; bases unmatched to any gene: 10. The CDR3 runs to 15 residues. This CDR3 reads CASSLSEGARNTIYF. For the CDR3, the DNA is TGTGCCAGCAGCCTGTCTGAGGGGGCGAGAAACACCATATATTTT.

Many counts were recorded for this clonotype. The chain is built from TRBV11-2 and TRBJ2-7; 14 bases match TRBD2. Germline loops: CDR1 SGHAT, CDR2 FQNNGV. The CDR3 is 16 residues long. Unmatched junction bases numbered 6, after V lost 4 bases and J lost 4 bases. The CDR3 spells CASSSQGTSGRYEQYF. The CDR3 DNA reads TGTGCCAGCAGCTCCCAAGGGACTAGCGGGAGATACGAGCAGTACTTC.

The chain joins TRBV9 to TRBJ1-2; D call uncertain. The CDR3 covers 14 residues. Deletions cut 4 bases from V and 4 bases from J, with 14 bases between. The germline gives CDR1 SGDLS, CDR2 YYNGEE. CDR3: CASSIGGGTYGYTF. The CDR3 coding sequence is TGTGCCAGCAGCATAGGAGGCGGAACCTATGGCTACACCTTC.

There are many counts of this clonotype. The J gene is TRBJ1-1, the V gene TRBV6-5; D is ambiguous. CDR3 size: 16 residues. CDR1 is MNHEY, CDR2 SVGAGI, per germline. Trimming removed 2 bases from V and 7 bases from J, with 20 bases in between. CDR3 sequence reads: CASSYETSWRQDEAFF. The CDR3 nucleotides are TGTGCCAGCAGTTACGAGACCTCCTGGAGGCAGGATGAAGCTTTCTTT.

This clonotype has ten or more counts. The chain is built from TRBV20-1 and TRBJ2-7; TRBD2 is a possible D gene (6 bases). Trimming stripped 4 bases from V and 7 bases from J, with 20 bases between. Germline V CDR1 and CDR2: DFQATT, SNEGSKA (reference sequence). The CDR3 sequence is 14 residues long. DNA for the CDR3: TGCAGTGCTACACTAGTAACCCCTGGGGGGGAGCAGTACTTC. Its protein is CSATLVTPGGEQYF.

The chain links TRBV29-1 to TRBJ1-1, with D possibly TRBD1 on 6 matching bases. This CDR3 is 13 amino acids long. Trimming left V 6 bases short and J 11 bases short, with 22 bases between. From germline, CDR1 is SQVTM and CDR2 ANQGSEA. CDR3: CSVVTGIQLWAFF. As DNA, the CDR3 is TGCAGCGTGGTTACAGGGATTCAACTGTGGGCTTTCTTT.

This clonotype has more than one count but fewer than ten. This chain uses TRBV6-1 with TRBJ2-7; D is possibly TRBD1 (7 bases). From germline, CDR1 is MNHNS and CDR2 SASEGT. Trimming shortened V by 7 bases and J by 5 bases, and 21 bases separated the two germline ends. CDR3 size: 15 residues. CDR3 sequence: CASTTSRGRFNEQYF. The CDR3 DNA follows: TGTGCCAGCACTACTAGCAGGGGGAGATTCAACGAGCAGTACTTC.

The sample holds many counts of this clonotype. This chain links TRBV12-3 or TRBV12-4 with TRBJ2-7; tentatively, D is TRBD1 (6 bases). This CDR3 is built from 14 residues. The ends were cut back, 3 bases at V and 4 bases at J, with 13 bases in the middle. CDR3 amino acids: CASSLKQGWYEQYF. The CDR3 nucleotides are TGTGCCAGCAGTTTGAAACAGGGATGGTACGAGCAGTACTTC.

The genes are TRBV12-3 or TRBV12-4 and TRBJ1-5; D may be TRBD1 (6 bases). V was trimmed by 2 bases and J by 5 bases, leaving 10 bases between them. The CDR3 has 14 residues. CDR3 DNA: TGTGCCAGCAGTTTAAGGGGGAGCCATCAGCCCCAGCATTTT. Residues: CASSLRGSHQPQHF.

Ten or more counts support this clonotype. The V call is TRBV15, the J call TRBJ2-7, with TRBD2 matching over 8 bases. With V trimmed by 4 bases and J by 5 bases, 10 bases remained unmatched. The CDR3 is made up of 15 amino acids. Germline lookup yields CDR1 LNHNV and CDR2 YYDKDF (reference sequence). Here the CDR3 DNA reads TGTGCCACCAGCAAACCAGCGGGAGTTAGCCACGAGCAGTACTTC. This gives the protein CATSKPAGVSHEQYF.

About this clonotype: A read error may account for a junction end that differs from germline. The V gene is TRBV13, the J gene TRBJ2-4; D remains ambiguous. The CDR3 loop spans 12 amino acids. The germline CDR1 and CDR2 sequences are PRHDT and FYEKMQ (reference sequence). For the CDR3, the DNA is TGTGCCAGCAGCTCCGAACGAGACATTAAGTACTTC. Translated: CASSSERDIKYF.

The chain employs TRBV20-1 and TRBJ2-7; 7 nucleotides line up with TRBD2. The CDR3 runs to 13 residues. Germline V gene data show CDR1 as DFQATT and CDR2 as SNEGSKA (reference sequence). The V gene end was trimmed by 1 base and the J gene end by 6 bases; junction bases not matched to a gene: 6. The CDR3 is CSARADGTTEQYF. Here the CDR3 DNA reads TGCAGTGCTAGAGCTGACGGGACTACCGAGCAGTACTTC.

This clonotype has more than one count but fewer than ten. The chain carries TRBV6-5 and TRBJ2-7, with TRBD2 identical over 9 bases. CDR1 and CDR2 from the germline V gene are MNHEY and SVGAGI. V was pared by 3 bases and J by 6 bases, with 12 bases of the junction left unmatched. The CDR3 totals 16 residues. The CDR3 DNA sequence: TGTGCCAGCAGTTATGATGCCGCTAGCGGGGCCCCCGAGCAGTACTTC. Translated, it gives CASSYDAASGAPEQYF.

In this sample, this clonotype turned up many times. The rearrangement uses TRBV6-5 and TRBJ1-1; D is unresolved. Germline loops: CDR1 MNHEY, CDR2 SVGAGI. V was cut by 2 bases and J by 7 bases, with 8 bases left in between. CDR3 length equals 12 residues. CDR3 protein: CASSYPANEAFF. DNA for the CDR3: TGTGCCAGCAGTTACCCCGCGAATGAAGCTTTCTTT.

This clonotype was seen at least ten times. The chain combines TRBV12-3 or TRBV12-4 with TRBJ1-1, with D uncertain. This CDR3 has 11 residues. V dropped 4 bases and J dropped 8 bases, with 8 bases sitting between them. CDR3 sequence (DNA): TGTGCCAGCAGTTCGAACATAGAAGCTTTCTTT. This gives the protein CASSSNIEAFF.

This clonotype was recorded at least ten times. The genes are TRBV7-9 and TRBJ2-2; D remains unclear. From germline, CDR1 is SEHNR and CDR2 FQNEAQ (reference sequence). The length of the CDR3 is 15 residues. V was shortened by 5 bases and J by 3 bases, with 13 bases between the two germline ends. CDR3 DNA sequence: TGTGCCAGCAGCCCCGACCCCGTAGACACCGGGGAGCTGTTTTTT. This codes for CASSPDPVDTGELFF.

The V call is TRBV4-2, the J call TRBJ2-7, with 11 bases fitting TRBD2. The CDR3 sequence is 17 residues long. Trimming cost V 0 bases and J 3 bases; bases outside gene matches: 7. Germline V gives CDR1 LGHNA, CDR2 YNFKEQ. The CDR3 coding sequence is TGTGCCAGCAGCCAAGATCTTCTGCTAGCGGGGGGCTACGAGCAGTACTTC. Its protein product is CASSQDLLLAGGYEQYF.

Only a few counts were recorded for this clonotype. The DNA for the CDR3 is TGTGCCAGCAGTGGATCGGGGGTGGAGACCCAGTACTTC. It encodes CASSGSGVETQYF. This chain uses TRBV12-3 or TRBV12-4 with TRBJ2-5; possibly TRBD2 for D (6 bases). The ends were cut back, 5 bases at V and 5 bases at J, with 12 bases in the middle. The CDR3 sequence is 13 residues long.

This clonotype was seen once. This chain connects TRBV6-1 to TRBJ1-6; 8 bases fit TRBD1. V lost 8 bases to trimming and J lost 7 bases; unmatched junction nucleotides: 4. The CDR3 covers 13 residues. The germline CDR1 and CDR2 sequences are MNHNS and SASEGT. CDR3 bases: TGTGCCAGCCGCAGGGGGCACAATTCACCCCTCCACTTT. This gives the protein CASRRGHNSPLHF.

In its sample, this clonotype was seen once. As DNA, the CDR3 is TGTGCCGGCTCCGGGACAGGGGGCTACGAGCAGTACTTC. This encodes CAGSGTGGYEQYF. This chain uses TRBV2 with TRBJ2-7, with TRBD1 identical over 11 bases. Germline V gene sequence: CDR1 SNHLY, CDR2 FYNNEI. V was clipped by 11 bases and J by 3 bases; unmatched bases: 6. This CDR3 is 13 amino acids long.

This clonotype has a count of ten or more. CDR3 sequence (DNA): TGTGCCAGCTCCCTTTACCGGAATGGCTACACCTTC. Amino acid sequence: CASSLYRNGYTF. V gene TRBV28 combines with J gene TRBJ1-2; D unresolved. V lost 8 bases and J lost 6, with 13 bases in between. In germline, CDR1 is MDHEN, CDR2 SYDVKM. This CDR3 comprises 12 residues.

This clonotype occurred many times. This CDR3 is CSASGQASYEQYF. CDR3 DNA: TGCAGTGCAAGCGGACAGGCCTCCTACGAGCAGTACTTC. This sequence joins TRBV20-1 and TRBJ2-7; 7 positions agree with TRBD1. The CDR3 has 13 residues. Germline assignment: CDR1 DFQATT and CDR2 SNEGSKA (reference sequence). V was pared by 6 bases and J by 0 bases, with 5 bases of the junction left unmatched.

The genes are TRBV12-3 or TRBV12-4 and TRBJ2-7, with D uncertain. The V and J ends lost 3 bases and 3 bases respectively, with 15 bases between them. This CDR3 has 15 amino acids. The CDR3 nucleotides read TGTGCCAGCAGTTTTTCCGTCGGTGTTTACTACGAGCAGTACTTC. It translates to CASSFSVGVYYEQYF.

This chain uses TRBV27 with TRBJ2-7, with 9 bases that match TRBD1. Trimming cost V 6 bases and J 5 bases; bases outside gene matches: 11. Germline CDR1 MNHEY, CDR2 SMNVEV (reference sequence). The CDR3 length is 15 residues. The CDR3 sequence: CASRLLGQGNHEQYF. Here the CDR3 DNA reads TGTGCCAGCAGATTACTGGGACAGGGCAACCACGAGCAGTACTTC.

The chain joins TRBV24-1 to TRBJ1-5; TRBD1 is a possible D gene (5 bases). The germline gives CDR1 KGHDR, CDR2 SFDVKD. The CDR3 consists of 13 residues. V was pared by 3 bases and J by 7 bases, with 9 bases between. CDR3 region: CATSDGQGQPQHF. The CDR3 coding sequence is TGTGCCACCAGTGATGGTCAGGGCCAGCCCCAGCATTTT.

This chain's CDR3 is CASSDGQGHVGYTF. The DNA of the CDR3 is TGTGCCAGCAGTGATGGGCAGGGGCACGTTGGCTACACCTTC. The chain recombines TRBV12-3 or TRBV12-4 with TRBJ1-2, with a weak D call TRBD1 (6 bases). This CDR3 is 14 amino acids long. Trimming shortened V by 5 bases and J by 7 bases, and 17 bases separated the two germline ends.

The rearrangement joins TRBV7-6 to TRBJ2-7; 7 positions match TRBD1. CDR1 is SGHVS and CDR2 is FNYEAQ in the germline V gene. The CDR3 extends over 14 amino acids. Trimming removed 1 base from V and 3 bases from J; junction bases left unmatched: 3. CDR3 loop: CASSLEQGIYEQYF. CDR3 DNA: TGTGCCAGCAGCTTAGAACAGGGGATCTACGAGCAGTACTTC.

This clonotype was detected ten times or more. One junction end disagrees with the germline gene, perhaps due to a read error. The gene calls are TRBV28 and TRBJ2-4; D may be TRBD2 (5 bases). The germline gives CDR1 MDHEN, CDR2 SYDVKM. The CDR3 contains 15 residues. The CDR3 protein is CASSLSLLAKNIKYF. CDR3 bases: TGTGCCAGCAGTTTATCGCTCCTAGCCAAAAACATTAAGTACTTC.

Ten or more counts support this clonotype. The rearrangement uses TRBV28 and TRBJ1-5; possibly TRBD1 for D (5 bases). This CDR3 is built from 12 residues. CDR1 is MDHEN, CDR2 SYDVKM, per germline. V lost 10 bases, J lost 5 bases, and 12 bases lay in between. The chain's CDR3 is CATQGRHQPQHF. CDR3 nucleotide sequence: TGTGCCACCCAGGGCCGACATCAGCCCCAGCATTTT.